This TCR beta chain is from a study of blood T cell repertoires in COVID-19. Living in about two dozen US areas, the participants were between about 18 and 95 years of age. Cohorts were assigned according to the clinical history that participants reported. V lost 7 bases to trimming and J lost 4 bases; unmatched junction nucleotides: 7. The CDR3 totals 13 residues. Germline lookup yields CDR1 MNHEY and CDR2 SVGAGI. Assay used: immunoSEQ multiplex PCR; TCRdb lists only in-frame clones, some missing. Here the sample spans 130,000 to 150,000 clones, roughly 90% being singletons. Sequenced input: PBMCs or T cells enriched from blood (not recorded which). The chain is built from TRBV6-5 and TRBJ2-7; TRBD1 aligns across 7 bases. The source of this sequence is a woman aged 25 to 45 with acute COVID-19. The CDR3 nucleotides are TGTGCCAGCACCCGACAGGGATCGTACGAGCAGTACTTC. It specifies CASTRQGSYEQYF.